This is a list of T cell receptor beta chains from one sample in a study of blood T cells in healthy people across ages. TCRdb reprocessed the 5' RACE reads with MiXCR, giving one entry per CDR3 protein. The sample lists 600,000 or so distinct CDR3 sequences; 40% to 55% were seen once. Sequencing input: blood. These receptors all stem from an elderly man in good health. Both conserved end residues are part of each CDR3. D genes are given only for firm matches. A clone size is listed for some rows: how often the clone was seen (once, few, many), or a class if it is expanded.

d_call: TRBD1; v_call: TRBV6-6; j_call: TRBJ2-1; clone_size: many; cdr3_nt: TGTGCCAGCAGTTACTCAGGGACAGGGTATAATGAGCAGTTCTTC; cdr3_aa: CASSYSGTGYNEQFF
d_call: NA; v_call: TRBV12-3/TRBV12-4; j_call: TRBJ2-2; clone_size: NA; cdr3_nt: TGTGCCAGCAGTTTAGACAGTTACACCGGGGAGCTGTTTTTT; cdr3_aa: CASSLDSYTGELFF
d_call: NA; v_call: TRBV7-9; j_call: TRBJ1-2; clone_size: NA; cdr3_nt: TGTGCAGGACGGCAAGGGAGTGGCTACACCTTC; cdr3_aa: CAGRQGSGYTF
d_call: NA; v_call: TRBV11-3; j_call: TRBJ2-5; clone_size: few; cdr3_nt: TGTGCCAGCAGTTTGCCCGACAGCACGGGGACCCAGTACTTC; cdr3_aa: CASSLPDSTGTQYF
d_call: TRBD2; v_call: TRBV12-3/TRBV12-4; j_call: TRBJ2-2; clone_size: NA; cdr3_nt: TGTGCCAGCAGAGCGGGACTAGCGGGAGCCCCCGGGGAGCTGTTTTTT; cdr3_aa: CASRAGLAGAPGELFF
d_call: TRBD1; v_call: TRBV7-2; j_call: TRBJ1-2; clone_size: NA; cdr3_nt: TGTGCCAGCAGCTTAGATCGACCGGGACAGGGGGCGTTTTTTGGCTACACCTTC; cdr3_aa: CASSLDRPGQGAFFGYTF
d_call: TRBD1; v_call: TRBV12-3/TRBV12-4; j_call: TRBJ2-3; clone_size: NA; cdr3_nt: TGTGCCAGCAGTCCCCGGACAGGGGGTAAAACAGATACGCAGTATTTT; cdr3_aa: CASSPRTGGKTDTQYF
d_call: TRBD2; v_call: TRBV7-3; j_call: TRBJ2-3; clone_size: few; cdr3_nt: TGTGCCAGCAGCGCTAGCGGGGGCACAGATACGCAGTATTTT; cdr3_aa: CASSASGGTDTQYF
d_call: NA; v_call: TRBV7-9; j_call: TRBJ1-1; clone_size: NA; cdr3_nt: TGTGCCAGCAGCTTAGAAGCCGGGACCCCTGAAGCTTTCTTT; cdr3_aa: CASSLEAGTPEAFF
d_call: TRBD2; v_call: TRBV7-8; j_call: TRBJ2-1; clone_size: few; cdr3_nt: TGTGCCAGCACCGAGATTAGCGGGAGGCAGCTTGAGCAGTTCTTC; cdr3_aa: CASTEISGRQLEQFF
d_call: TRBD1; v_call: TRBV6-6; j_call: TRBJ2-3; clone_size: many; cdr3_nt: TGTGCCAGCAGTTACTCGGGACAGAACACAGATACGCAGTATTTT; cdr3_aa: CASSYSGQNTDTQYF
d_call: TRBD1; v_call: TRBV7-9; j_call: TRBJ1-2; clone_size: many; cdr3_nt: TGTGCCAGCAGCAGGGACAGGGTCCCTACTGGCTACACCTTC; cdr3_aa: CASSRDRVPTGYTF
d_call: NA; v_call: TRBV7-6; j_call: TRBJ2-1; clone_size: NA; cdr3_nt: TGTGCCAGCAGCTTAGGGGTCACTACTTACAATGAGCAGTTCTTC; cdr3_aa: CASSLGVTTYNEQFF
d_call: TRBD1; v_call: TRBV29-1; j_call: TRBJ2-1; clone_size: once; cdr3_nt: TGCAGCGTTGAAAGCCAGGGGGTAGGAGAGCAGTTCTTC; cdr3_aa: CSVESQGVGEQFF
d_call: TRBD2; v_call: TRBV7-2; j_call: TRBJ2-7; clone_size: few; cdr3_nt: TGTGCCAGCAAGCGGGGGGGCACCTACGAGCAGTACTTC; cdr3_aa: CASKRGGTYEQYF
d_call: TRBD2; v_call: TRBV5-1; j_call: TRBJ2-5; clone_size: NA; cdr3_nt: TGCGCCAGCAGCTTGGTGGGGGTAAATCGCGGGAGTGAGACCCAGTACTTC; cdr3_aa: CASSLVGVNRGSETQYF
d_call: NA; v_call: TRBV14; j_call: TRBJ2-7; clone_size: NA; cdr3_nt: TGTGCCAGCAGCCTCTGGCCCTCCTACAATGAGCAGTACTTC; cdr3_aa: CASSLWPSYNEQYF
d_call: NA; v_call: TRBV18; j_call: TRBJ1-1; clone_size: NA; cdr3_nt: TGTGCCAGCTCATGGCGGGGGCAAGGCACTGAAGCTTTCTTT; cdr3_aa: CASSWRGQGTEAFF
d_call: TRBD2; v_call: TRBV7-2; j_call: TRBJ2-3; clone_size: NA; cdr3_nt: TGTGCCAGCAGCCGCACTCCGACAGCGGGGATTGGCACAGATACGCAGTATTTT; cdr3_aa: CASSRTPTAGIGTDTQYF
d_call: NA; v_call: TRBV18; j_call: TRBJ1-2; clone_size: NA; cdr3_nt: TGTGCCAGCTCGGACGACGGAGGCTATGGCTACACCTTC; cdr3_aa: CASSDDGGYGYTF
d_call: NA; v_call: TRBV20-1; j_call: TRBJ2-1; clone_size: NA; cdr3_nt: TGCAGTGCTAGAATGGGCCCCGGTGAGCAGTTCTTC; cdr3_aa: CSARMGPGEQFF
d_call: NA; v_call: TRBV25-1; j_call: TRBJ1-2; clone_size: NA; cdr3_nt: TGTGCCAGCAGCGAACAGGGACCTAACTATGGCTACACCTTC; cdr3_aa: CASSEQGPNYGYTF
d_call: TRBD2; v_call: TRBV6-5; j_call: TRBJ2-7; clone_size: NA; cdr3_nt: TGTGCCAGCACTGATGGTAGCGGGAGATCCTACGAGCAGTACTTC; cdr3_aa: CASTDGSGRSYEQYF
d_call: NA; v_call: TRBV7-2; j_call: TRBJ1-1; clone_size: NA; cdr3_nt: TGTGCCGGCAGCTTAAGGGGGTGGATGAACACTGGAGCTTTCTTT; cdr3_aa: CAGSLRGWMNTGAFF
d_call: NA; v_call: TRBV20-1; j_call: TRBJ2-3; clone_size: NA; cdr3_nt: TGCAGTGCTACGGGAATAGCAGCAGATACGCAGTATTTT; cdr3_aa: CSATGIAADTQYF
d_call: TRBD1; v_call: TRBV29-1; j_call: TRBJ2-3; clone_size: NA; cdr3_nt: TGCAGCGTCCGAAGACAGGGAACCACAGATACGCAGTATTTT; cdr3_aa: CSVRRQGTTDTQYF
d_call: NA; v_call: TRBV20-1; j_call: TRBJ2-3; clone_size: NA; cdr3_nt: TGCAGTGCTATCCCCCACAGCGCAGATACGCAGTATTTT; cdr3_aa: CSAIPHSADTQYF
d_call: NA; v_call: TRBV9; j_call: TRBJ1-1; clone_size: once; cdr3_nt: TGTGCCAGCAGCGGGCGGGCGGTGAACACTGAAGCTTTCTTT; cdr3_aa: CASSGRAVNTEAFF
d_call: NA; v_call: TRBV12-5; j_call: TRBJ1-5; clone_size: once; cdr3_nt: TGTGCTAGTGGTTTGCCAGATCAGCCCCAGCATTTT; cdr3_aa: CASGLPDQPQHF
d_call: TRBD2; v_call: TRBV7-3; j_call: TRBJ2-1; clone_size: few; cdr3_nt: TGTGCCAGCAGCCCGCTAGCGGGGCAGTACAATGAGCAGTTCTTC; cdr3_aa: CASSPLAGQYNEQFF
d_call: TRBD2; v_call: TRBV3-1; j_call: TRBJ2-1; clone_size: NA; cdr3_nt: TGTGCCAGCAGCCAAGTGTTCCTAGCGGGGGGCCTGGGCTCCTACAATGAGCAGTTCTTC; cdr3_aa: CASSQVFLAGGLGSYNEQFF